These 22 T cell receptor beta chains share one sample of origin, sequenced in a study of blood T cell repertoires in COVID-19. Sequencing was performed with immunoSEQ multiplex PCR; in TCRdb, only in-frame clones are kept and a portion is missing. The sample holds roughly 68,000 clones, 65% to 90% seen once. Material for sequencing was peripheral blood. The receptors shown here come from a man in his fifties with acute or convalescent COVID-19.

J is TRBJ2-1 and V is TRBV11-3, with D maybe TRBD1 (6 bases). CDR1 is SGHNT and CDR2 is YENEEA in the germline V gene. V was clipped by 0 bases and J by 14 bases, with 14 bases between them. This CDR3 spans 13 amino acids. CDR3 nucleotides: TGTGCCAGCAGCTTAGAGGGAGCAGGGGTTAAGTTCTTC. Translation: CASSLEGAGVKFF.

This chain links TRBV18 with TRBJ2-5; TRBD2 is a possible D gene (6 bases). Germline CDR1 and CDR2: KGHSH and LQKENI. Trimming took off 2 bases at V and 3 bases at J, with 13 bases between the two ends. The CDR3 spans 15 residues. CDR3 in DNA: TGTGCCAGCTCACCAGGTCGGACGGGGGAAGAGACCCAGTACTTC. It codes for CASSPGRTGEETQYF.

The gene calls are TRBV19 and TRBJ2-5; D remains unclear. Trimming took 1 base from V and 5 from J, leaving 8 bases between them. From germline, CDR1 is LNHDA and CDR2 SQIVND (reference sequence). The CDR3 length is 13 residues. In DNA form, the CDR3 reads TGTGCCAGTAGTATAGGATCGGAGGAGACCCAGTACTTC. This codes for CASSIGSEETQYF.

CDR3 coding DNA: TGTGCCAGCAGTGAAAACGGTGATTATGGCTACACCTTC. This translates into CASSENGDYGYTF. The V call is TRBV6-1, the J call TRBJ1-2, with D hard to call. The germline V gene has CDR1 MNHNS and CDR2 SASEGT. The germline V and J ends were trimmed by 2 bases and 5 bases, with 9 bases remaining between them. The CDR3 contains 13 residues.

This clone has just one count. The genes are TRBV6-5 and TRBJ1-1; 8 positions match TRBD1. CDR1 and CDR2 from the germline V gene are MNHEY and SVGAGI. The CDR3 spans 15 residues. Trimming removed 3 bases from V and 1 base from J; junction bases left unmatched: 4. The CDR3 region is CASSYTTGGNTEAFF. The CDR3 DNA reads TGTGCCAGCAGTTATACAACAGGGGGGAACACTGAAGCTTTCTTT.

V is TRBV5-1 and J is TRBJ2-5; no clear D. Germline V lookup: CDR1 SGHRS, CDR2 YFSETQ. Between the trimmed V and J ends, which lost 0 bases and 2 bases, there was a span of 11 bases. This CDR3 contains 15 residues. The CDR3 reads CASSLVQVAQETQYF. Here the CDR3 DNA reads TGCGCCAGCAGCTTGGTTCAGGTGGCACAAGAGACCCAGTACTTC.

The V and J genes are TRBV30 and TRBJ2-3; 7 nucleotides match TRBD1. Germline loops: CDR1 GTSNPN, CDR2 SVGIG (reference sequence). V shed 5 bases and J 5 bases; nucleotides not matched to a gene: 10. The CDR3 length is 14 residues. The CDR3, as DNA: TGTGCCTGGGGGGACAGTCCGCAGAAAGATACGCAGTATTTT. It specifies CAWGDSPQKDTQYF.

As for this clone: At one boundary the junction diverges from the germline segment, which might be a read error. CDR3 coding DNA: TGTGCTAGCAGCTTCGGACAGGGGGCAGGAGAGGATACGCAGTATTTT. This sequence encodes CASSFGQGAGEDTQYF. This chain connects TRBV7-7 to TRBJ2-3, with 11 bases identical to TRBD1. The CDR3 runs 16 residues. CDR1 and CDR2 from the germline V gene are SSHAT and FNYEAQ (reference sequence).

The genes are TRBV6-5 and TRBJ1-2; weak D call: TRBD1 (5 bases). CDR3 length equals 14 residues. The germline V gene has CDR1 MNHEY and CDR2 SVGAGI. Trimming stripped 5 bases from V and 7 bases from J, with 17 bases between. CDR3 DNA sequence: TGTGCCAGCAGTCCTGAAACCGGGGGAGGTGGCTACACCTTC. Amino acid sequence: CASSPETGGGGYTF.

The chain recombines TRBV10-1 with TRBJ2-2; TRBD2 might be the D (6 bases). The CDR3 loop spans 18 amino acids. Between the trimmed V and J ends, which lost 1 base and 1 base, there was a span of 16 bases. Germline CDR1 WNHNN, CDR2 SYGVQD (reference sequence). The CDR3 protein is CASSEFLRLGRNTGELFF. The DNA of the CDR3 is TGCGCCAGCAGTGAGTTTTTGAGACTAGGCCGGAACACCGGGGAGCTGTTTTTT.

This sequence joins TRBV5-1 and TRBJ2-1, with 7 bases aligning to TRBD2. Germline trimming cut 0 bases from V and 7 bases from J; bases unmatched to any gene: 7. Germline CDR1 SGHRS, CDR2 YFSETQ. The CDR3 spans 15 residues. The CDR3 here is CASSLDVAGVNEQFF. The CDR3 bases are TGCGCCAGCAGCTTGGATGTTGCGGGGGTGAATGAGCAGTTCTTC.

The chain links TRBV19 to TRBJ2-2; the D gene is possibly TRBD2 (6 bases). This CDR3 spans 14 amino acids. V was pared by 7 bases and J by 6 bases, with 15 bases between. Germline loops: CDR1 LNHDA, CDR2 SQIVND (reference sequence). The CDR3 sequence: CASTQRAGSGELFF. The CDR3 region has the DNA TGTGCCAGTACCCAACGGGCGGGGTCCGGGGAGCTGTTTTTT.

The gene calls are TRBV3-1 (or the pseudogene TRBV3-2) and TRBJ1-3; D is uncertain. Germline values: CDR1 LGHDT, CDR2 YNNKEL (reference sequence). V lost 1 base and J 3 bases, leaving 7 bases between the germline ends. This CDR3 is 14 amino acids long. The CDR3 DNA follows: TGTGCCAGCAGCCAAGGGGGAGTTGGAAACACCATATATTTT. Translated, it gives CASSQGGVGNTIYF.

V is TRBV23-1 and J is TRBJ2-7; D may be TRBD1 (6 bases). TRBV23-1 is flagged as an ORF with uncertain function. V gave up 11 bases and J gave up 0 bases, with 26 bases separating them. This CDR3 is 17 amino acids long. The CDR3 coding sequence is TGCGCCCAGTGGTACAGGGACCCTTCTACGAGCTCCTACGAGCAGTACGTC. It encodes CAQWYRDPSTSSYEQYV.

The chain employs TRBV11-1 and TRBJ1-1; D is unclear. V was cut by 2 bases and J by 1 base, with 5 bases left in between. The CDR3 length is 13 residues. Germline values: CDR1 SGHAT, CDR2 FQDESV (reference sequence). CDR3 sequence: CASSLRENTEAFF. The CDR3 DNA is TGTGCCAGCAGCTTACGGGAGAACACTGAAGCTTTCTTT.

The chain couples TRBV5-1 to TRBJ1-1, with 7 bases that match TRBD1. The CDR3 contains 16 residues. V was clipped by 0 bases and J by 2 bases; unmatched bases: 7. Germline-derived CDR1 and CDR2 are SGHRS and YFSETQ. CDR3 nucleotide sequence: TGCGCCAGCAGCTTGGGGTTTACAGGGGTTAACACTGAAGCTTTCTTT. It yields the protein CASSLGFTGVNTEAFF.

The rearrangement links TRBV10-2 to TRBJ1-6; 9 bases line up with TRBD1. The germline V gene encodes CDR1 WSHSY and CDR2 SAAADI. The CDR3 consists of 15 residues. The junction had 7 bases not matched to a gene; V was cut back by 5 bases and J by 8 bases. CDR3 sequence reads: CASSRTGVVDSPLHF. The CDR3 DNA reads TGCGCCAGCAGTAGGACAGGGGTTGTTGATTCACCCCTCCACTTT.

The chain is built from TRBV11-2 and TRBJ1-1; no clear D gene. V lost 5 bases, J lost 1 base, and 17 bases lay in between. The germline V gene encodes CDR1 SGHAT and CDR2 FQNNGV. The CDR3 is made up of 16 amino acids. In DNA form, the CDR3 reads TGTGCCAGCAGCCCAAATAGATATGAGGCGAACACTGAAGCTTTCTTT. This translates into CASSPNRYEANTEAFF.

The J gene is TRBJ1-2, the V gene TRBV2; 7 bases are a match to TRBD1. Losses at the gene ends were 1 base for V and 4 bases for J; bases not matched to a gene: 9. Germline values: CDR1 SNHLY, CDR2 FYNNEI. This CDR3 has 16 residues. The CDR3 loop reads CASSEGALAGGYGYTF. CDR3 coding DNA: TGTGCCAGCAGTGAAGGGGCGCTTGCAGGGGGCTATGGCTACACCTTC.

V and J are TRBV6-5 and TRBJ2-1, with D perhaps TRBD2 (6 bases). The V and J ends lost 8 bases and 6 bases respectively, with 20 bases between them. Per the germline V gene, CDR1 is MNHEY and CDR2 is SVGAGI. CDR3 size: 15 residues. The CDR3 sequence is CASARVTRVANEQFF. In DNA, the CDR3 is TGTGCCAGCGCCCGTGTGACTAGGGTGGCCAATGAGCAGTTCTTC.

V usage is TRBV5-1 and J usage is TRBJ2-2; 7 nucleotides agree with TRBD1. The J segment lost 0 bases and the V segment lost 0 bases, leaving 2 bases of the junction unmatched. The CDR3 runs 16 residues. Germline loops: CDR1 SGHRS, CDR2 YFSETQ. This chain's CDR3 is CASSLDGTANTGELFF. DNA of the CDR3: TGCGCCAGCAGCTTGGATGGGACAGCGAACACCGGGGAGCTGTTTTTT.

The rearrangement links TRBV29-1 to TRBJ2-7; TRBD1 matches 10 bases. This CDR3 spans 12 amino acids. V was clipped by 6 bases and J by 5 bases; unmatched bases: 4. Per germline, CDR1 SQVTM and CDR2 ANQGSEA. The CDR3 DNA reads TGCAGCGTCGGGGACAGGGGCCACGAGCAGTACTTC. Amino acid sequence: CSVGDRGHEQYF.